The 7 T cell receptor beta chains below come from one sample, sequenced in a study of T cells in women clearing cervical HPV infection (dated 2018 in TCRdb). The library was prepared using the immunoSEQ multiplex PCR assay. This is the immuneACCESS table as TCRdb keeps it, with only in-frame sequences that have V and J called. A part of the clones is gone; compared with another copy, unresolved V genes explain less than half, and the rest is unexplained. This sample's table carries roughly 21,000 clones. Approximately 6% of the sample rests with the top ten. Sequenced material: blood buffy coat. The receptors were gathered from a woman aged 18-70 years with a cervical HPV16 infection that either progressed to CIN3+ or cleared (not recorded which).

Turning to this clone: The read terminates 3 residues ahead of where the CDR3 ends, so the germline J gene completes it. The J gene is TRBJ1-1, the V gene TRBV2; D gene unclear. V was cut by 4 bases and J by 0 bases, with 6 bases left in between. Germline V gene data show CDR1 as SNHLY and CDR2 as FYNNEI. The CDR3 is 13 residues long. CDR3 in amino acids: CASSVQLNTEAFF. The CDR3 bases that were read are TGTGCCAGCAGTGTCCAGTTGAACACTGAA.

Of note for this clone: The read gets to within 3 residues of the CDR3 end, and the germline J gene fills in the rest. The genes are TRBV7-2 and TRBJ2-3; 7 bases are shared with TRBD2. The germline V gene encodes CDR1 SGHTA and CDR2 FQGNSA. V lost 0 bases and J lost 0; bases outside the gene matches: 6. The CDR3 totals 17 residues. The DNA read from the CDR3 is TGTGCCAGCAGCTTAGCGCGCAGCGGGACTAGCACAGATACG. Translating it yields CASSLARSGTSTDT. The full CDR3 is CASSLARSGTSTDTQYF.

Note on this clone: The CDR3 end lies 3 residues beyond the end of the read and is filled in from the germline J gene. This rearrangement joins TRBV20-1 to TRBJ2-2; D remains ambiguous. Germline V gene sequence: CDR1 DFQATT, CDR2 SNEGSKA (reference sequence). Trimming cost V 2 bases and J 8 bases, with 9 bases left between them. The CDR3 has 12 residues. The sequenced part of the CDR3 DNA is TGCAGTGCTAGAAGGTCGTCTGGGGAG. Protein product: CSARRSSGE. The full CDR3 protein is CSARRSSGELFF.

Concerning this clone itself: The sequence runs out 3 residues before the end of the CDR3; the remainder is reconstructed from the germline J gene. The chain recombines TRBV14 with TRBJ1-2; no firm D call. The CDR3 totals 14 residues. V lost 0 bases to trimming and J lost 2 bases, with 7 bases between them. CDR1 SGHDN and CDR2 FVKESK come from the germline V gene. CDR3 DNA (partial): TGTGCCAGCAGCCAAGACGCCCGGAACTATGGC. Protein: CASSQDARNYG. The entire CDR3 protein is CASSQDARNYGYTF.

Of note for this clone: The missing CDR3 end, 3 residues past where the read stops, is filled in from the germline J gene. The chain recombines TRBV4-1 with TRBJ2-2, with 10 bases aligning to TRBD1. This CDR3 is built from 18 residues. Trimming took 0 bases from V and 3 from J; bases not matched to a gene: 7. Germline-derived CDR1 and CDR2 are MGHRA and YSYEKL. The CDR3 is CASSQDTTGQGYTGELFF. Incomplete CDR3 DNA: TGCGCCAGCAGCCAAGATACGACGGGACAGGGGTACACCGGGGAG.

Comment on this clone: The read ends 3 residues before the CDR3 terminus; that terminus is restored from the germline J gene. This chain links TRBV20-1 with TRBJ1-6, with D unclear. Trimming removed 2 bases from V and 0 bases from J, with 5 bases in between. The CDR3 has 14 residues. Germline values: CDR1 DFQATT, CDR2 SNEGSKA (reference sequence). The CDR3 loop is CSARQSSYNSPLHF. CDR3 bases read: TGCAGTGCTAGACAGAGCTCCTATAATTCACCC.

Comment on this clone: The read ends 3 residues shy of where the CDR3 ends; the end is completed using the germline J gene. This sequence joins TRBV6-2 or TRBV6-3 and TRBJ1-2; unclear D gene. CDR3 length: 14 amino acids. The germline CDR1 and CDR2 sequences are MNHEY and SVGEGT. CDR3 protein: CASSYLREPYDYTF. CDR3 DNA (partial): TGTGCCAGCAGTTATTTGCGGGAGCCCTACGAC.